This T cell receptor beta chain was recorded in a study of T-cell memory formation after mild COVID-19. Overall study context: Across donors, TCR clusters were largely donor specific. The study's findings and limits: There were some responding clones in pre-infection memory, which suggested that cross-reactive memory had joined. Mostly located in CM and EM were contracting CD4+ clones, with contracting CD8+ clones located in EMRA.

cDNA libraries for TCR alpha and TCR beta, carrying sample barcodes and UMIs, came from 5'RACE with constant-segment primers. MiXCR, applied by TCRdb to the 5' RACE reads, yields one record per CDR3 protein. The table records around 510,000 distinct CDR3 sequences, roughly 22% of them present only once. With regard to this clonotype: Its antigen is currently unknown.

The CDR3 has 16 amino acids. Germline-derived CDR1 and CDR2 are GTSNPN and SVGIG (reference sequence). The V and J ends lost 1 base and 6 bases, in that order; junction bases with no gene match: 12. Sequences were obtained from PBMCs or a T cell subset sorted from them (not recorded which). This clonotype originated in an adult woman who had mild COVID-19 (a few samples of this study predate the infection). Cell type and time point are not known. This chain connects TRBV30 to TRBJ1-2; the match to TRBD1 covers 9 bases. In DNA, the CDR3 is TGTGCCTGGAGTGCGGGAAAGGGACAGGGAGTGGATGGCTACACCTTC. Amino acids: CAWSAGKGQGVDGYTF.